This TCR beta chain was identified in a study of T cell responses to AZD1222 COVID-19 vaccine. General study findings and limits: None of the repertoires were sampled until the peak T cell response had passed. Vaccine-associated CD4 TCRs ranged over spike, dominating at 160-218 and 743-854. Most donors were white British and more were female, and clonal diversity was possibly underestimated.

Data came from immunoSEQ multiplex PCR; TCRdb stores just in-frame clones and leaves some out. Among some 200,000 clones listed, 85% to 95% were seen once. This clone came up once. Its matching antigen is unknown. The V gene end was trimmed by 9 bases and the J gene end by 4 bases; junction bases not matched to a gene: 5. Germline V lookup: CDR1 KGHDR, CDR2 SFDVKD. This CDR3 spans 13 amino acids. The sample consisted of peripheral blood, taken on day 0 of AZD1222 vaccination. The origin of this receptor is an adult in good health. The chain employs TRBV24-1 and TRBJ2-3; 8 bases line up with TRBD2. CDR3 in amino acids: CATQLAEPDTQYF. The CDR3 coding sequence is TGTGCCACCCAACTAGCGGAGCCAGATACGCAGTATTTT.